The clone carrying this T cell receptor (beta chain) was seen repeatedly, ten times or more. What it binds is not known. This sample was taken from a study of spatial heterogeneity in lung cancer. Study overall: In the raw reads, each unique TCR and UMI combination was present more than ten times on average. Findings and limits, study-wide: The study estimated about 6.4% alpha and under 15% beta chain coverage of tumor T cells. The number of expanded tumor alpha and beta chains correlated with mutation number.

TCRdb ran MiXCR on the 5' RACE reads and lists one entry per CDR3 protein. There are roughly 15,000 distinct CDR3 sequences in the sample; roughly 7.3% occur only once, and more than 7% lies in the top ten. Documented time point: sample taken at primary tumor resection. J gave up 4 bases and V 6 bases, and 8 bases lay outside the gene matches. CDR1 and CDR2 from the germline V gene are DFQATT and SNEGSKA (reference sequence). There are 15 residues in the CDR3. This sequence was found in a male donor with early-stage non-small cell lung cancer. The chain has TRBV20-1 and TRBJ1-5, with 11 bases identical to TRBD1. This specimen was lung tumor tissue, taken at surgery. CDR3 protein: CSAQGQGASNQPQHF. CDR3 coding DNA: TGCAGTGCCCAAGGACAGGGGGCGTCAAATCAGCCCCAGCATTTT.